This T cell receptor beta chain was sequenced for a study of shared clonotypes between healthy human individuals. This clone was picked up a small number of times. The germline gives CDR1 SGHAT, CDR2 FQNNGV. After removal of 4 bases from V and 4 bases from J, the junction contained 9 bases not matched to a gene. The CDR3 totals 15 residues. Repertoires were generated with immunoSEQ multiplex PCR, while TCRdb's copy carries only in-frame clones and drops some. Counted here are roughly 1,100,000 clones, 70% to 80% occurring once; the ten biggest clones make up over 1.3%. Sequencing was carried out using memory CD4+ T cells sorted from blood. Sample subset: CD45RA-negative fraction. V is TRBV11-2 and J is TRBJ2-7, with TRBD2 identical over 8 bases. This receptor was taken from a man aged 18-30 years in good health. For the CDR3, the DNA is TGTGCCAGCAGCTCGCTCCGGGAGGGCCCTTACGAGCAGTACTTC. Translating it yields CASSSLREGPYEQYF.